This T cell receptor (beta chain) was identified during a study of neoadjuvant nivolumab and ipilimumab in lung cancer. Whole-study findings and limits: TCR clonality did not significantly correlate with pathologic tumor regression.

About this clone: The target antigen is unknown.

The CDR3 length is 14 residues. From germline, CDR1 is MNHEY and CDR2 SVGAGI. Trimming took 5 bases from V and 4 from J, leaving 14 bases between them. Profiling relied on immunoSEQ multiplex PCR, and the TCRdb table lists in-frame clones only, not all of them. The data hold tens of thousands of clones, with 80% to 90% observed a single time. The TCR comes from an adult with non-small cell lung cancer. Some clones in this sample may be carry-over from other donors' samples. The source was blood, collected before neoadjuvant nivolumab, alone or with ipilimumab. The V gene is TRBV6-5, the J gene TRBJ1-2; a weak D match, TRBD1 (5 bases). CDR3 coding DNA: TGTGCCAGCAGTCCCAGGGAGGGCGGCTATGGCTACACCTTC. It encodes CASSPREGGYGYTF.